Each of the 11 T cell receptor beta chains below was sequenced from the same sample in a study of blood T cell repertoires in COVID-19 (dated by TCRdb to between 2020 and 2021). Receptor amplification or capture employed the immunoSEQ multiplex PCR assay. As stored in TCRdb, this immuneACCESS dataset retains in-frame rearrangements with V and J assigned. A fraction of the clones does not appear; measured against another copy, unresolved V genes explain less than half of the discrepancy, and the remainder lacks a known reason. This sample has 150,000 to 200,000 clones in its table, and roughly 83% of those were observed once. 10% to 15% of the sample is taken by the ten largest. Sequenced: PBMCs or T cells enriched from blood (not recorded which). These TCRs come from a woman aged 60-75 years who had recovered from COVID-19.

This clone was recorded only once. The V call is TRBV20-1, the J call TRBJ2-4; TRBD2 agrees at 7 bases. The CDR3 has 14 residues. Germline V gives CDR1 DFQATT, CDR2 SNEGSKA (reference sequence). The V gene end was trimmed by 3 bases and the J gene end by 3 bases; junction bases not matched to a gene: 5. The CDR3 is CSASTLADKNIQYF. DNA of the CDR3: TGCAGTGCTAGTACTCTAGCGGACAAAAACATTCAGTACTTC.

This chain uses TRBV27 with TRBJ2-1, with TRBD2 as a possible D gene (6 bases). Germline CDR1 and CDR2: MNHEY and SMNVEV (reference sequence). The CDR3 consists of 16 residues. V lost 4 bases and J 4 bases, leaving 17 bases between the germline ends. The CDR3 here is CASSSPPGLRYNEQFF. In DNA, the CDR3 is TGTGCCAGCAGTTCCCCTCCGGGACTCCGATACAATGAGCAGTTCTTC.

A few counts support this clone. The same CDR3 also results from other DNA sequences found in this sample. The chain employs TRBV9 and TRBJ1-5, with 11 bases aligning to TRBD1. The ends lost 4 bases at V and 7 bases at J; junction bases unmatched: 7. Germline V gene data show CDR1 as SGDLS and CDR2 as YYNGEE. The length of the CDR3 is 15 residues. The CDR3 bases are TGTGCCAGCAGCCTTGGACAGGGGGCAGGACAGCCCCAGCATTTT. Translating gives CASSLGQGAGQPQHF.

The V and J genes are TRBV7-9 and TRBJ2-1; a possible D gene is TRBD2 (6 bases). The germline V and J ends were trimmed by 5 bases and 3 bases, with 11 bases remaining between them. The CDR3 is 14 amino acids. Germline V gene data show CDR1 as SEHNR and CDR2 as FQNEAQ (reference sequence). The CDR3 loop is CASSLRDFYNEQFF. DNA of the CDR3: TGTGCCAGCAGCCTCCGGGACTTCTACAATGAGCAGTTCTTC.

This chain connects TRBV11-2 to TRBJ2-6, with a possible D match to TRBD2 (6 bases). The V gene lost 7 bases and the J gene lost 0 bases, with 10 bases spanning the gap. CDR1 is SGHAT and CDR2 is FQNNGV in the germline V gene. The CDR3 is made up of 15 amino acids. CDR3 sequence: CASTPGGSGANVLTF. The CDR3 region has the DNA TGTGCCAGCACCCCCGGGGGCTCTGGGGCCAACGTCCTGACTTTC.

This clone was recorded once. The chain recombines TRBV2 with TRBJ1-1; the D is unclear. Germline V CDR1 and CDR2: SNHLY, FYNNEI. Trimming removed 4 bases from V and 6 bases from J, with 12 bases in between. The CDR3 length is 13 residues. The CDR3 coding sequence is TGTGCCAGCAGTGTAAACGGGTTGGCTGAAGCTTTCTTT. Translated, it gives CASSVNGLAEAFF.

The V and J genes are TRBV30 and TRBJ2-4; TRBD2 matches at 7 bases. CDR3 length: 12 residues. J gave up 10 bases and V 0 bases, and 3 bases lay outside the gene matches. Germline values: CDR1 GTSNPN, CDR2 SVGIG (reference sequence). The CDR3 DNA is TGTGCCTGGAGTGTAGGGACTATGATTCAGTACTTC. Protein sequence: CAWSVGTMIQYF.

The chain employs TRBV10-3 and TRBJ1-1; 8 bases match TRBD1. The CDR3 is 15 residues long. CDR1 and CDR2 (germline): ENHRY, SYGVKD. V lost 4 bases to trimming and J lost 5 bases; unmatched junction nucleotides: 9. The CDR3 region has the DNA TGTGCCATCAGTGTAAGCGGACAGGGAGGGACTGAAGCTTTCTTT. This sequence encodes CAISVSGQGGTEAFF.

The chain combines TRBV28 with TRBJ1-5; a possible D gene is TRBD1 (5 bases). The CDR3 extends over 15 amino acids. Germline CDR1 MDHEN, CDR2 SYDVKM. V was pared by 8 bases and J by 2 bases, with 16 bases between. CDR3 sequence: CASSPGGEGNQPQHF. The CDR3 region has the DNA TGTGCCAGCTCCCCTGGGGGGGAAGGCAATCAGCCCCAGCATTTT.

The chain uses TRBV3-1 (or the pseudogene TRBV3-2) and TRBJ1-6, with D unclear. Germline V gene lookup returns CDR1 LGHDT and CDR2 YNNKEL (reference sequence). The V end lost 1 base, the J end lost 6 bases, and 10 bases lay between the germline ends. The CDR3 extends over 15 amino acids. CDR3 DNA: TGTGCCAGCAGCCAAGTTGGAGGGCGTAATTCACCCCTCCACTTT. Amino acid sequence: CASSQVGGRNSPLHF.

CDR3 coding DNA: TGTGCCAGCAGCCCAACGGCAGGTAACACTGAAGCTTTCTTT. Its translation: CASSPTAGNTEAFF. This rearrangement joins TRBV9 to TRBJ1-1; D is uncertain. Germline assignment: CDR1 SGDLS and CDR2 YYNGEE. There are 14 residues in the CDR3. The V gene lost 4 bases and the J gene lost 2 bases, with 12 bases spanning the gap.